The rows below give T cell receptor beta chains drawn from one sample of a study of identical twins. TCRdb analysed the 5' RACE reads with MiXCR anew, one entry per CDR3 protein. This table has around 370,000 distinct CDR3 sequences, approximately 8.8% appearing once. The sequenced sample was naive T cells sorted from blood. The receptors were sampled from a woman aged 50 to 60 in good health. CDR3s include the opening cysteine and the closing phenylalanine or tryptophan. A D gene is named only where the DNA matches it firmly. Rows may omit the clone size; those that give it use once, few, many or a size class.

V gene,J gene,D gene,clone size,CDR3 length,CDR3 DNA,CDR3 protein
TRBV25-1,TRBJ1-1,TRBD1,few,14,TGTGCCAGCAGTGCCCTACAGGGGGGAACTGAAGCTTTCTTT,CASSALQGGTEAFF
TRBV4-1,TRBJ1-4,-,many,12,TGCGCCAGCAGCCAGGAGAATGAAAAACTGTTTTTT,CASSQENEKLFF
TRBV20-1,TRBJ2-1,TRBD2,many,15,TGCAGTGCTAGAGACGGACTAGCGGCCCGCAATGAGCAGTTCTTC,CSARDGLAARNEQFF
TRBV12-3/TRBV12-4,TRBJ2-7,-,-,14,TGTGCCAGCAGTCCGGGTAGCGGATCCTACGAGCAGTACTTC,CASSPGSGSYEQYF
TRBV5-1,TRBJ2-7,-,many,14,TGCGCCAGCAGCTTGGCGGGACAAGGCTACGAGCAGTACTTC,CASSLAGQGYEQYF
TRBV3-1,TRBJ1-2,-,-,14,TGTGCCAGCAGCCAAGAGCCAGGGGCGCGTGGCTACACCTTC,CASSQEPGARGYTF
TRBV3-1,TRBJ2-2,-,many,16,TGTGCCAGCAGCCAAGATCTTAGCGGGAACACCGGGGAGCTGTTTTTT,CASSQDLSGNTGELFF
TRBV20-1,TRBJ2-6,-,few,14,TGCAGTGCTGGGCTAGGGGCTGGGGCCAACGTCCTGACTTTC,CSAGLGAGANVLTF
TRBV7-9,TRBJ1-6,-,-,15,TGTGCCAGCAGCTTACCACAGGGTCTCGGTTCACCCCTCCACTTT,CASSLPQGLGSPLHF
TRBV20-1,TRBJ2-1,-,-,15,TGCAGTGCCCCCGACAGAGGCAGGTCCAACAATGAGCAGTTCTTC,CSAPDRGRSNNEQFF
TRBV10-3,TRBJ2-1,-,-,17,TGTGCCATCAGCCGGACGGGGACGGAAAGCTCCTACAATGAGCAGTTCTTC,CAISRTGTESSYNEQFF
TRBV7-9,TRBJ2-5,-,many,14,TGTGCCAGCAGCTTAGTGTGGGGTGAAGAGACCCAGTACTTC,CASSLVWGEETQYF
TRBV27,TRBJ2-1,-,-,14,TGTGCCAGCAGTTTACGCTCCCCCATCAATGAGCAGTTCTTC,CASSLRSPINEQFF
TRBV3-1,TRBJ2-7,-,few,15,TGTGCCAGCAGCCTAACCGCTAGCACCCCCTACGAGCAGTACTTC,CASSLTASTPYEQYF
TRBV5-1,TRBJ2-1,TRBD2,few,15,TGCGCCAGCACCGAAACTAGCGGGAGCGTCTATGAGCAGTTCTTC,CASTETSGSVYEQFF
TRBV7-8,TRBJ2-1,-,-,12,TGTGCCAGCAGCTTAGATTGGACCAACCTGTTCTTC,CASSLDWTNLFF
TRBV4-1,TRBJ1-1,-,few,12,TGCGCCAGCAGCCCCGCCCACACTGAAGCTTTCTTT,CASSPAHTEAFF
TRBV20-1,TRBJ1-1,-,few,12,TGCAGGGGGGAGGGGCTGAACACTGAAGCTTTCTTT,CRGEGLNTEAFF
TRBV24-1,TRBJ2-1,TRBD1,many,18,TGTGCCACCAGTGATCCGGACAGGGGGCGGTTCTCCTACAATGAGCAGTTCTTC,CATSDPDRGRFSYNEQFF
TRBV12-3/TRBV12-4,TRBJ1-2,TRBD1,many,14,TGTGCCAGCAGTTTCTCCGACAGGGAAGTTGGCTACACCTTC,CASSFSDREVGYTF
TRBV7-9,TRBJ2-5,-,few,13,TGTGCCAGCAGCTTACTAGCAGGGGACACCCAGTACTTC,CASSLLAGDTQYF
TRBV15,TRBJ2-2,-,few,16,TGTGCCACCAGCAGAGATGCGGCAGGCCCGGCCGGGGAGCTGTTTTTT,CATSRDAAGPAGELFF
TRBV9,TRBJ2-3,-,many,16,TGTGCCAGCAGCCCACATTGGGCGGCGGCTCCCGATACGCAGTATTTT,CASSPHWAAAPDTQYF
TRBV12-3/TRBV12-4,TRBJ2-2,TRBD2,many,15,TGTGCCAGCAGCCCTAGCGGGAGAAACACCGGGGAGCTGTTTTTT,CASSPSGRNTGELFF
TRBV3-1,TRBJ1-1,TRBD1,-,12,TGTGCCAGCAGCCAAGCCAGGGGGCCAGCTTTCTTT,CASSQARGPAFF
TRBV12-3/TRBV12-4,TRBJ2-3,-,many,13,TGTGCCAGCAGTTTGTTGCACACAGATACGCAGTATTTT,CASSLLHTDTQYF
TRBV29-1,TRBJ2-7,-,few,12,TGCAGCGTCCTAATCGCGAATTACGAGCAGTACTTC,CSVLIANYEQYF
TRBV10-3,TRBJ2-6,TRBD2,many,15,TGTGCCATCGGGACTAGGAAATCTGGGGCCAACGTCCTGACTTTC,CAIGTRKSGANVLTF
TRBV12-3/TRBV12-4,TRBJ2-3,-,many,13,TGTGCCAGCAGTTTCTCAATAGCGGACATGGGGTATTTT,CASSFSIADMGYF
TRBV7-2,TRBJ2-7,-,few,13,TGTGCCAGCAGCTTATTTGGGACCTACGAGCAGTACTTC,CASSLFGTYEQYF
TRBV6-1,TRBJ2-7,-,-,11,TGTGCCAGCACGGTTTCCTACGAGCAGTACTTC,CASTVSYEQYF
TRBV11-2,TRBJ1-3,-,-,17,TGTGCCAGCAGCCCCCGGACAAGGTTGCTCTCTGGAAACACCATATATTTT,CASSPRTRLLSGNTIYF